These 21 T cell receptor beta chains were all obtained from the same sample, sequenced in a study of human versus mouse CDR3 diversity and MHC coevolution. The protocol was immunoSEQ multiplex PCR, while the TCRdb copy is restricted to in-frame clones and leaves out a portion. The data show around 77,000 clones, around 90% seen once. The sequencing input was naive CD4+ T cells from blood. This sample's subset: CD45RO-negative CD62L-positive naive CD4 T cells. The receptors here all came from a person aged 25 to 69 in good health.

For the CDR3, the DNA is TGTGCCTGGAGTGTACAGGCAGGGAACACTGAAGCTTTCTTT. Protein product: CAWSVQAGNTEAFF. V and J are TRBV30 and TRBJ1-1; D perhaps matches TRBD1 (5 bases). There are 14 residues in the CDR3. V was cut by 0 bases and J by 1 base, with 9 bases left in between. Germline V gene data show CDR1 as GTSNPN and CDR2 as SVGIG (reference sequence). Full variable domain (rest looked up from reference TRBV30 and TRBJ1-1): SQTIHQWPATLVQPVGSPLSLECTVEGTSNPNLYWYRQAAGRGLQLLFYSVGIGQISSEVPQNLSASRPQDRQFILSSKKLLLSDSGFYLCAWSVQAGNTEAFFGQGTRLTVV.

The DNA for the CDR3 is TGTGCCAGCAGCCAAGGCCTAGCGGGAGTAGATACGCAGTATTTT. Translation: CASSQGLAGVDTQYF. The rearrangement uses TRBV4-2 and TRBJ2-3, with 10 positions matching TRBD2. V lost 1 base to trimming and J lost 5 bases; unmatched junction nucleotides: 3. Germline V CDR1 and CDR2: LGHNA, YNFKEQ. This CDR3 region has 15 residues.

The V gene is TRBV27, the J gene TRBJ1-2; 7 positions agree with TRBD1. Germline assignment: CDR1 MNHEY and CDR2 SMNVEV (reference sequence). V lost 1 base to trimming and J lost 8 bases; unmatched junction nucleotides: 7. The CDR3 runs to 14 residues. The CDR3 region is CASSLFEGARGYTF. The CDR3 DNA reads as TGTGCCAGCAGTTTATTTGAGGGGGCGCGAGGCTACACCTTC.

This clone was observed once. The gene calls are TRBV4-1 and TRBJ1-2, with 8 bases fitting TRBD1. V was clipped by 0 bases and J by 4 bases; unmatched bases: 1. The germline CDR1 and CDR2 sequences are MGHRA and YSYEKL. The CDR3 is made up of 14 amino acids. In DNA form, the CDR3 reads TGCGCCAGCAGCCAAGAAGGACAGGGCTATGGCTACACCTTC. This sequence encodes CASSQEGQGYGYTF.

The V gene is TRBV5-4, the J gene TRBJ1-2; 7 positions match TRBD1. V lost 3 bases and J lost 0; bases outside the gene matches: 5. The CDR3 extends over 15 amino acids. CDR1 is SGHNT and CDR2 is YYREEE in the germline V gene (reference sequence). This CDR3 reads CASSSQGIPNYGYTF. CDR3 sequence (DNA): TGTGCCAGCAGCTCACAGGGGATTCCTAACTATGGCTACACCTTC.

The V call is TRBV1, the J call TRBJ1-2; TRBD1 is the table's D call, not checked against the DNA. TRBV1 is a pseudogene locus. The length of the CDR3 is 15 residues. The CDR3 sequence is CTSSQHGTGLYGYTF. CDR3 DNA sequence: TGCACCAGCAGCCAACACGGGACAGGGTTGTATGGCTACACCTTC.

The chain combines TRBV30 with TRBJ1-4, with 7 positions matching TRBD1. Losses at the gene ends were 3 bases for V and 8 bases for J; bases not matched to a gene: 6. The CDR3 loop spans 13 amino acids. Germline V gene lookup returns CDR1 GTSNPN and CDR2 SVGIG (reference sequence). The CDR3 region has the DNA TGTGCCTGGAGCCGGGACAGAAGGGAAAAACTGTTTTTT. As protein: CAWSRDRREKLFF.

CDR3 bases: TGTGCCAGCAGTTTTCGTGCCAGGGGCGCCGGGGAGCTGTTTTTT. The encoded protein is CASSFRARGAGELFF. J is TRBJ2-2 and V is TRBV28, with D perhaps TRBD1 (6 bases). The ends were cut back, 3 bases at V and 6 bases at J, with 14 bases in the middle. CDR3 length: 15 amino acids. CDR1 MDHEN and CDR2 SYDVKM come from the germline V gene.

The chain has TRBV30 and TRBJ1-2, with a weak D call TRBD1 (5 bases). The CDR3 extends over 14 amino acids. V was clipped by 4 bases and J by 7 bases, with 19 bases between them. CDR1 and CDR2 (germline): GTSNPN, SVGIG (reference sequence). The CDR3 DNA reads as TGTGCCTGGACCCTCAACCCGGGTACAGGTGGCTACACCTTC. This translates into CAWTLNPGTGGYTF.

The J gene is TRBJ1-1, the V gene TRBV30; D is unresolved. Germline lookup yields CDR1 GTSNPN and CDR2 SVGIG (reference sequence). V shed 5 bases and J shed 4 bases, with 8 bases lying between them. The CDR3 contains 11 residues. This CDR3 is CAWAAITEAFF. DNA for the CDR3: TGTGCCTGGGCGGCCATCACTGAAGCTTTCTTT.

Turning to this clone: No conserved phenylalanine or tryptophan ends this CDR3, so it is likely a read error. The genes are TRBV7-2 and TRBJ2-2; 10 nucleotides agree with TRBD1. CDR3 length: 15 residues. V was pared by 4 bases and J by 4 bases, with 3 bases of the junction left unmatched. Germline V gene data show CDR1 as SGHTA and CDR2 as FQGNSA. The DNA of the CDR3 is TGTGCCAGCAGCTCCGGACAGGGGGGCACCGGGGAGCTGTTTCTT. The encoded protein is CASSSGQGGTGELFL.

V usage is TRBV10-3 and J usage is TRBJ2-1; D is possibly TRBD2 (6 bases). Germline V gives CDR1 ENHRY, CDR2 SYGVKD. CDR3 size: 15 residues. Between the trimmed V and J ends, which lost 8 bases and 1 base, there was a span of 15 bases. This chain's CDR3 is CAIRRETLSYNEQFF. The CDR3 DNA is TGTGCCATCCGGAGGGAGACGCTTTCCTACAATGAGCAGTTCTTC.

Of note for this clone: The same CDR3 is also encoded by other DNA sequences in this sample. This chain uses TRBV18 with TRBJ1-2; perhaps TRBD1 as D (6 bases). Germline V gene sequence: CDR1 KGHSH, CDR2 LQKENI. This CDR3 is built from 13 residues. The V gene lost 3 bases and the J gene lost 3 bases, with 8 bases spanning the gap. CDR3 amino acids: CASSPSGDYGYTF. The CDR3 DNA reads TGTGCCAGCTCACCGTCAGGGGACTATGGCTACACCTTC. Full variable domain (missing parts from reference TRBV18 and TRBJ1-2): NAGVMQNPRHLVRRRGQEARLRCSPMKGHSHVYWYRQLPEEGLKFMVYLQKENIIDESGMPKERFSAEFPKEGPSILRIQQVVRGDSAAYFCASSPSGDYGYTFGSGTRLTVV.

The chain carries TRBV27 and TRBJ1-1; 7 nucleotides align to TRBD1. The J segment lost 3 bases and the V segment lost 8 bases, leaving 18 bases of the junction unmatched. The CDR3 is 17 amino acids. The germline gives CDR1 MNHEY, CDR2 SMNVEV (reference sequence). The CDR3 DNA reads as TGTGCCAGCTCCCGGTACAGGGGATGGGGTCCAGACACTGAAGCTTTCTTT. Translation: CASSRYRGWGPDTEAFF.

The chain has TRBV6-1 and TRBJ1-1; unclear D gene. The V and J ends lost 1 base and 2 bases respectively, with 5 bases between them. Germline lookup yields CDR1 MNHNS and CDR2 SASEGT. This CDR3 has 13 amino acids. The CDR3 loop is CASSEVLNTEAFF. In DNA, the CDR3 is TGTGCCAGCAGTGAAGTGCTAAACACTGAAGCTTTCTTT.

The J gene is TRBJ2-2, the V gene TRBV18; 7 nucleotides line up with TRBD2. J gave up 0 bases and V 6 bases, and 4 bases lay outside the gene matches. In germline, CDR1 is KGHSH, CDR2 LQKENI. The CDR3 is 15 residues long. The CDR3 spells CASSPGLANTGELFF. CDR3 nucleotide sequence: TGTGCCAGCTCGCCAGGACTAGCGAACACCGGGGAGCTGTTTTTT.

The CDR3 spells CASSISRGGHQPQHF. The CDR3 DNA reads as TGTGCCAGTAGTATTTCGAGGGGGGGCCACCAGCCCCAGCATTTT. V and J are TRBV19 and TRBJ1-5, with D possibly TRBD1 on 6 matching bases. Germline-derived CDR1 and CDR2 are LNHDA and SQIVND (reference sequence). V was pared by 3 bases and J by 7 bases, with 16 bases between. The CDR3 is made up of 15 amino acids.

The chain joins TRBV19 to TRBJ2-1; maybe TRBD1 (5 bases). With 3 bases removed from V and 4 bases from J, the gap between germline ends came to 16 bases. CDR3 length equals 16 residues. Germline CDR1 is LNHDA and CDR2 is SQIVND (reference sequence). CDR3 in amino acids: CASSMGPGQGYNEQFF. CDR3 sequence (DNA): TGTGCCAGTAGTATGGGTCCCGGCCAGGGTTACAATGAGCAGTTCTTC.

J is TRBJ2-7 and V is TRBV10-1; TRBD2 matches 15 bases. V trimming: 6 bases; J trimming: 3 bases; junction bases outside the gene matches: 18. This CDR3 has 20 residues. CDR1 is WNHNN, CDR2 SYGVQD, per germline (reference sequence). The CDR3 DNA is TGCGCCAGCAGAATACAGGGAAAGGGACTAGCGGGGGGCTCCGGCTACGAGCAGTACTTC. As protein: CASRIQGKGLAGGSGYEQYF.

V and J are TRBV18 and TRBJ1-6; possible D gene TRBD1, 6 bases. Looked up from germline, CDR1 is KGHSH and CDR2 is LQKENI. This CDR3 contains 15 residues. The V and J ends lost 2 bases and 6 bases respectively, with 11 bases between them. In nucleotides, the CDR3 is TGTGCCAGCTCACCAACGACAGGCGGTAATTCACCCCTCCACTTT. Its translation is CASSPTTGGNSPLHF. The full variable domain, rest sourced from reference TRBV18 and TRBJ1-6, is NAGVMQNPRHLVRRRGQEARLRCSPMKGHSHVYWYRQLPEEGLKFMVYLQKENIIDESGMPKERFSAEFPKEGPSILRIQQVVRGDSAAYFCASSPTTGGNSPLHFGNGTRLTVT.

The sample holds one count of this clone. This chain links TRBV5-1 with TRBJ2-3, with unresolved D. The V gene's germline CDR1 is SGHRS and CDR2 YFSETQ. CDR3 length: 15 residues. V was shortened by 0 bases and J by 2 bases, with 10 bases between the two germline ends. The CDR3 is CASSLASTTTDTQYF. CDR3 coding DNA: TGCGCCAGCAGCTTGGCTAGTACTACCACAGATACGCAGTATTTT.